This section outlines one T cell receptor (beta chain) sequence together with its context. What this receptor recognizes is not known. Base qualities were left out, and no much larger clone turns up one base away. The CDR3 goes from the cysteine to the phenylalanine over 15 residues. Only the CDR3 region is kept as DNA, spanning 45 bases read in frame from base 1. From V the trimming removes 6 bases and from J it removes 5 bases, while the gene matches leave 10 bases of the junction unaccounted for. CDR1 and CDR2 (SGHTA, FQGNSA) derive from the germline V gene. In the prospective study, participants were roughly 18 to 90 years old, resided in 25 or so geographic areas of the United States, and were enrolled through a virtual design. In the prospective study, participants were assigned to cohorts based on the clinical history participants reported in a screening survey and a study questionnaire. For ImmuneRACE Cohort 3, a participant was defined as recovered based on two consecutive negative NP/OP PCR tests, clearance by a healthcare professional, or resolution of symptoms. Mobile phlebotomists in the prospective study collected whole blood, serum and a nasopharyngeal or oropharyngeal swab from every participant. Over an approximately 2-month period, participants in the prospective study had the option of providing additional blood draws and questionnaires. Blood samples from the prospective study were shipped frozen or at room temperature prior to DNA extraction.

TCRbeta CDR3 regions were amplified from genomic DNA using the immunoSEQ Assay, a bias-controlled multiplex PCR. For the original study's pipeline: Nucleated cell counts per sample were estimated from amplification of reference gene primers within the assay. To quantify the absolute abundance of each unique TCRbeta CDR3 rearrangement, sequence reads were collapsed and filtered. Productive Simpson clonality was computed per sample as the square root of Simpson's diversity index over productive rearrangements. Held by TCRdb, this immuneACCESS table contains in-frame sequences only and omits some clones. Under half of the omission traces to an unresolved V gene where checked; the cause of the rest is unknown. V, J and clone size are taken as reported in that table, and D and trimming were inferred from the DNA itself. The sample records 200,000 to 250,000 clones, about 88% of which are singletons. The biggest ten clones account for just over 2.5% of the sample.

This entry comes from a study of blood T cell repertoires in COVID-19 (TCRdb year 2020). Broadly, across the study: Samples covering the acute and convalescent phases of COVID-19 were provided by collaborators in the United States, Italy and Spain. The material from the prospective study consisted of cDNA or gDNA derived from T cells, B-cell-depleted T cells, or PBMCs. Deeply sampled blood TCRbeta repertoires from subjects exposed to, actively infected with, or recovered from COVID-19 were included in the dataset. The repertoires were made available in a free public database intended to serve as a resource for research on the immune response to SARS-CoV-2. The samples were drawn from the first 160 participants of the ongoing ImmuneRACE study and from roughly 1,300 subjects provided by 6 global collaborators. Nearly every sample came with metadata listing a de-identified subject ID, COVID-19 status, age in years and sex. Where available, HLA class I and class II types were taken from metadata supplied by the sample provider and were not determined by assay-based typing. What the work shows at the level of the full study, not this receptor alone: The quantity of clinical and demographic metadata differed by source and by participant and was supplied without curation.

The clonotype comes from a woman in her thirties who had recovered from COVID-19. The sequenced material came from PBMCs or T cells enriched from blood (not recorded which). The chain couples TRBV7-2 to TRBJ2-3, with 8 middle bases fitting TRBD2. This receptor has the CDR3 CASSYKRGSGDTQYF. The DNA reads TGTGCCAGCAGTTATAAGCGGGGGAGTGGAGATACGCAGTATTTT.